This TCR beta chain appears in the sequencing data of a study of blood T cell repertoires in COVID-19. The CDR3 spans 15 residues. In germline, CDR1 is SEHNR, CDR2 FQNEAQ (reference sequence). J gave up 8 bases and V 5 bases, and 9 bases lay outside the gene matches. TCRdb's copy holds only in-frame clones and misses some; the assay was immunoSEQ multiplex PCR. This sample yields tens of thousands of clones, of which around 80% are seen a single time; 7.4% belongs to the top ten. This clone was seen only a few times. This clonotype was obtained from a human donor in a cohort sampled during active COVID-19. Sequenced: peripheral blood. V and J are TRBV7-9 and TRBJ1-6; 7 bases fit TRBD1. Here the CDR3 DNA reads TGTGCCAGCAGCCGGCGACAGGGACTGGATTCACCCCTCCACTTT. This translates into CASSRRQGLDSPLHF.